This T cell receptor (beta chain) was sequenced in a study of shared clonotypes between healthy human individuals. The study's findings and limits: Only blood was sampled, and tissue TCR repertoires likely differ from blood ones.

Unsorted PBMC replicate PCRs used approximately 300 ng DNA, around 28,000 T cell genomes. In the study's own analysis: ImmunoSEQ supplied junction-only sequences lacking quality scores, so filtering was different. TCRdb's copy holds only in-frame clones and misses some; the assay was immunoSEQ multiplex PCR. The D gene and trimming were derived from the DNA, and the V and J assignments and clone size from that table. The sample includes about 560,000 clones, around 78% of them seen just once. For this clone: Its antigen remains unknown.

The unsorted samples had roughly 86 million PBMCs used for genomic DNA. Germline values: CDR1 KGHSH, CDR2 LQKENI. V was shortened by 0 bases and J by 6 bases, with 9 bases between the two germline ends. This CDR3 is built from 14 residues. This chain links TRBV18 with TRBJ2-4, with D perhaps matching TRBD2 (6 bases). Sequenced input: PBMCs. The clonotype originates from a woman in her thirties or forties in good health. Some clones in this sample may be carry-over from other donors' samples. The CDR3 loop is CASSPPYGRNIQYF. Written as DNA, the CDR3 is TGTGCCAGCTCACCACCTTACGGGAGAAACATTCAGTACTTC.